This T cell receptor (beta chain) was found in a study of cytomegalovirus exposure and HLA in healthy donors. Trimming at V came to 5 bases and at J to 6 bases, leaving 3 bases not matched to a gene. CDR1 is MDHEN and CDR2 is SYDVKM in the germline V gene. CDR3 length: 13 amino acids. Notes on this clone: Its antigen remains unknown.

Study outcomes and limitations: About 87% or about 30% of the time was how often most TCR beta V segments were productive, according to an earlier analysis. Published work reported that the classifier diagnosed cytomegalovirus status with high specificity and sensitivity. The number of N-insertions in an Asian-associated ancestry cluster was reportedly below the 666-donor mean in a later analysis. The study recorded 164 TCR beta chains that were cytomegalovirus-associated.

Vbeta (60) and Jbeta (13) primers were used in the PCR. Method: immunoSEQ multiplex PCR; TCRdb's copy keeps in-frame clones and lacks some. Here the sample spans 60,000 to 80,000 clones, around 73% being singletons. V usage is TRBV28 and J usage is TRBJ1-5; 8 bases map to TRBD1. Source material: PBMCs. The sequence was obtained from a girl under 18 in good health and CMV-seropositive. CDR3: CASSTTGAQPQHF. The CDR3 nucleotides are TGTGCCAGCAGTACGACAGGGGCTCAGCCCCAGCATTTT.